Below are 26 T cell receptor beta chains sequenced from a single sample in a study of human T cells and chemical hapten exposure. Sample time point: patch test 3, about 24 weeks after DPC sensitization. Regarding treatment: therapeutic diphenylcyclopropenone sensitization with weekly scalp DPC. TCRdb used MiXCR to reprocess the RACE reads, holding one entry per CDR3 protein. The sample comprises fewer than 200,000 distinct CDR3 sequences, roughly 26% of which are singletons, and around 2.3% rests with the top ten. This specimen consisted of whole blood, obtained in connection with sensitization to the hapten diphenylcyclopropenone (DPC). The receptors here all came from a woman between 18 and 29 years old with alopecia areata. Some clones in this sample may be carry-over from other donors' samples.

This clonotype was seen more than once but under ten times. The gene calls are TRBV7-3 and TRBJ1-5; D is unresolved. Trimming removed 7 bases at V and 9 bases at J, with 10 bases between. This CDR3 region has 11 residues. Per germline, CDR1 SGHTA and CDR2 FQGTGA. As DNA, the CDR3 is TGTGCCAGCATCTCGGGAGGGCCCCAGCATTTT. Translation: CASISGGPQHF. The whole variable domain, remainder taken from reference TRBV7-3 and TRBJ1-5, is GAGVSQTPSNKVTEKGKYVELRCDPISGHTALYWYRQSLGQGPEFLIYFQGTGAADDSGLPNDRFFAVRPEGSVSTLKIQRTERGDSAVYLCASISGGPQHFGDGTRLSIL.

In this sample, this clonotype turned up a few times. The chain joins TRBV6-5 to TRBJ2-7; the D is unclear. V was shortened by 0 bases and J by 3 bases, with 3 bases between the two germline ends. The germline gives CDR1 MNHEY, CDR2 SVGAGI. This CDR3 contains 12 residues. CDR3 loop: CASSYSNYEQYF. CDR3 DNA: TGTGCCAGCAGTTACTCGAACTACGAGCAGTACTTC.

Only a few counts were recorded for this clonotype. This sequence joins TRBV20-1 and TRBJ1-1; a weak D match, TRBD1 (6 bases). CDR1 and CDR2 from the germline V gene are DFQATT and SNEGSKA (reference sequence). Between the trimmed V and J ends, which lost 0 bases and 4 bases, there was a span of 12 bases. CDR3 length equals 14 residues. CDR3 sequence: CSARDPGGATEAFF. The CDR3 nucleotides are TGCAGTGCTAGAGATCCGGGGGGGGCCACTGAAGCTTTCTTT.

The chain joins TRBV5-1 to TRBJ2-6; no clear D. Germline values: CDR1 SGHRS, CDR2 YFSETQ. The ends were cut back, 4 bases at V and 0 bases at J, with 5 bases in the middle. CDR3 length: 14 residues. The CDR3 sequence is CASSGPSGANVLTF. CDR3 sequence (DNA): TGCGCCAGCAGCGGGCCCTCTGGGGCCAACGTCCTGACTTTC.

The V gene is TRBV6-1, the J gene TRBJ2-7; the D gene is possibly TRBD1 (6 bases). The CDR3 is made up of 14 amino acids. Germline values: CDR1 MNHNS, CDR2 SASEGT. Trimming shortened V by 4 bases and J by 4 bases, and 14 bases separated the two germline ends. The CDR3 nucleotides are TGTGCCAGCAGTGGGCAGGGGCGGTGGTACGAGCAGTACTTC. It is translated as CASSGQGRWYEQYF.

This clonotype was recorded only once. The rearrangement joins TRBV6-2 or TRBV6-3 to TRBJ1-1; D perhaps matches TRBD1 (5 bases). Per germline, CDR1 MNHEY and CDR2 SVGEGT. The CDR3 is 14 amino acids. V was cut by 7 bases and J by 0 bases, with 12 bases left in between. The CDR3 DNA reads as TGTGCCAGCAACATCCAGGGTATGAACACTGAAGCTTTCTTT. Its protein product is CASNIQGMNTEAFF.

This clonotype was seen a few times. This sequence joins TRBV29-1 and TRBJ1-2, with 9 bases aligning to TRBD1. This CDR3 region has 12 residues. V dropped 3 bases and J dropped 8; count of bases not matched to a gene: 4. The germline V gene encodes CDR1 SQVTM and CDR2 ANQGSEA. In nucleotides, the CDR3 is TGCAGCGTTGAGGGACAGGGCAAGGGCTACACCTTC. Amino acids: CSVEGQGKGYTF. The full variable domain, rest sourced from reference TRBV29-1 and TRBJ1-2, is SAVISQKPSRDICQRGTSLTIQCQVDSQVTMMFWYRQQPGQSLTLIATANQGSEATYESGFVIDKFPISRPNLTFSTLTVSNMSPEDSSIYLCSVEGQGKGYTFGSGTRLTVV.

The table lists this clonotype with a few counts. The chain links TRBV3-1 to TRBJ2-4, with TRBD1 identical over 7 bases. CDR1 is LGHDT, CDR2 YNNKEL, per germline (reference sequence). This CDR3 comprises 14 residues. Germline trimming cut 1 base from V and 6 bases from J; bases unmatched to any gene: 3. The CDR3 DNA is TGTGCCAGCAGCCAAGCGGGACAGTTAAACATTCAGTACTTC. Protein product: CASSQAGQLNIQYF.

V usage is TRBV7-2 and J usage is TRBJ1-1; the D gene is possibly TRBD1 (5 bases). CDR1 and CDR2 from the germline V gene are SGHTA and FQGNSA. V lost 0 bases and J lost 5, with 10 bases in between. This CDR3 is built from 14 residues. DNA of the CDR3: TGTGCCAGCAGCTTAGCCACCGGGGGGACTGAAGCTTTCTTT. Amino acids: CASSLATGGTEAFF.

This clonotype was counted many times. The chain is built from TRBV27 and TRBJ2-7, with unresolved D. The V end was cut by 7 bases, the J end by 5 bases, with 18 bases between. The CDR3 loop spans 14 amino acids. CDR1 is MNHEY and CDR2 is SMNVEV in the germline V gene (reference sequence). Here the CDR3 reads CASTPRPRSDEQYF. The CDR3 DNA is TGTGCCAGCACCCCCAGACCCCGTTCCGACGAGCAGTACTTC.

The table lists this clonotype with a few counts. J is TRBJ1-2 and V is TRBV6-6; D remains ambiguous. The CDR3 contains 12 residues. Trimming removed 5 bases at V and 6 bases at J, with 10 bases between. The germline CDR1 and CDR2 sequences are MNHNY and SVGAGI (reference sequence). This chain's CDR3 is CASSPTVNGYTF. CDR3 nucleotide sequence: TGTGCCAGCAGTCCTACCGTCAATGGCTACACCTTC.

The chain has TRBV29-1 and TRBJ2-7, with D unresolved. CDR1 and CDR2 (germline): SQVTM, ANQGSEA. The CDR3 consists of 12 residues. Trimming removed 4 bases at V and 2 bases at J, with 9 bases between. The CDR3 protein is CSVVSNTYEQYF. DNA for the CDR3: TGCAGCGTTGTGTCGAATACCTACGAGCAGTACTTC.

This clonotype has more than one count but fewer than ten. The chain uses TRBV4-2 and TRBJ2-7; 7 positions agree with TRBD2. The CDR3 consists of 16 residues. J gave up 6 bases and V 0 bases, and 11 bases lay outside the gene matches. Germline V gene data show CDR1 as LGHNA and CDR2 as YNFKEQ. CDR3: CASSQEISGTVLEQYF. CDR3 nucleotides: TGTGCCAGCAGCCAAGAGATAAGCGGGACTGTACTCGAGCAGTACTTC.

The CDR3 sequence is CASSQWYGVHEQFF. CDR3 sequence (DNA): TGCGCCAGCAGCCAATGGTACGGGGTCCATGAGCAGTTCTTC. The chain couples TRBV4-3 to TRBJ2-1, with a possible D match to TRBD2 (5 bases). The CDR3 covers 14 residues. The V gene lost 2 bases and the J gene lost 8 bases, with 13 bases spanning the gap. Germline V gene data show CDR1 as LGHNA and CDR2 as YSLEER.

This clonotype came up a few times. V gene TRBV7-9 combines with J gene TRBJ2-1, with 14 bases fitting TRBD2. The CDR3 is 19 residues long. The V and J ends lost 6 bases and 1 base, in that order; junction bases with no gene match: 11. From germline, CDR1 is SEHNR and CDR2 FQNEAQ (reference sequence). The DNA for the CDR3 is TGTGCCAGCAGGGGTTCCGGGACTAGCGGGAGTCTATCCTACAATGAGCAGTTCTTC. It codes for CASRGSGTSGSLSYNEQFF.

The V gene is TRBV4-2, the J gene TRBJ2-1, with unresolved D. With 1 base removed from V and 0 bases from J, the gap between germline ends came to 7 bases. Per germline, CDR1 LGHNA and CDR2 YNFKEQ. The CDR3 is made up of 15 amino acids. For the CDR3, the DNA is TGTGCCAGCAGCCAAGGGGCTAGCTCCTACAATGAGCAGTTCTTC. Amino acids: CASSQGASSYNEQFF.

This clonotype was observed a handful of times. The gene calls are TRBV21-1 and TRBJ2-4; TRBD1 is the table's D call, not checked against the DNA. TRBV21-1 counts as a pseudogene. CDR3 length: 14 amino acids. The CDR3 sequence is CASSKGTQGIIQYF. The CDR3 DNA reads as TGTGCCAGCAGCAAGGGAACACAGGGGATCATTCAGTACTTC.

J is TRBJ2-7 and V is TRBV7-2, with 8 bases lining up with TRBD2. In germline, CDR1 is SGHTA, CDR2 FQGNSA. With V trimmed by 1 base and J by 4 bases, 6 bases remained unmatched. The CDR3 has 15 residues. This CDR3 reads CASSLEAGGAYEQYF. The CDR3 nucleotides are TGTGCCAGCAGCTTAGAGGCGGGGGGTGCTTACGAGCAGTACTTC.

This clonotype has more than one count but fewer than ten. The gene calls are TRBV3-1 and TRBJ1-1; TRBD1 agrees at 10 bases. Losses at the gene ends were 4 bases for V and 3 bases for J; bases not matched to a gene: 5. This CDR3 spans 15 amino acids. Germline loops: CDR1 LGHDT, CDR2 YNNKEL (reference sequence). The CDR3 DNA follows: TGTGCCAGCAGCCGCTGGACAGGGGGGGACACTGAAGCTTTCTTT. Amino acids: CASSRWTGGDTEAFF.

This chain joins TRBV20-1 and TRBJ2-5; D not certain. This CDR3 region has 12 residues. Germline V lookup: CDR1 DFQATT, CDR2 SNEGSKA (reference sequence). Trimming left V 3 bases short and J 4 bases short, with 9 bases between. The CDR3: CSASPPGETQYF. DNA of the CDR3: TGCAGTGCTAGCCCCCCGGGAGAGACCCAGTACTTC.

This clonotype appeared a few times. This rearrangement joins TRBV18 to TRBJ1-1; D might be TRBD1 (5 bases). CDR1 KGHSH and CDR2 LQKENI come from the germline V gene. V was clipped by 0 bases and J by 1 base, with 9 bases between them. CDR3 length equals 15 residues. For the CDR3, the DNA is TGTGCCAGCTCACCACCGGGGGTCCGGAACACTGAAGCTTTCTTT. It codes for CASSPPGVRNTEAFF.

V usage is TRBV15 and J usage is TRBJ1-5, with D unresolved. V lost 3 bases and J lost 11, with 17 bases in between. Germline V gene sequence: CDR1 LNHNV, CDR2 YYDKDF (reference sequence). The CDR3 runs 14 residues. The DNA of the CDR3 is TGTGCCACCAGCAGTGATCCAGTTGTTACAGCCCAGCATTTT. Amino acids: CATSSDPVVTAQHF.

The genes are TRBV30 and TRBJ1-1; D remains unclear. Per germline, CDR1 GTSNPN and CDR2 SVGIG (reference sequence). This CDR3 contains 12 residues. V was clipped by 0 bases and J by 7 bases, with 9 bases between them. The CDR3 coding sequence is TGTGCCTGGAGTGTACCGGGTGGTGAAGCTTTCTTT. As protein: CAWSVPGGEAFF.

The V call is TRBV7-9, the J call TRBJ2-7, with D hard to call. Deletions cut 5 bases from V and 2 bases from J, with 7 bases between. CDR1 and CDR2 from the germline V gene are SEHNR and FQNEAQ (reference sequence). The CDR3 spans 12 residues. CDR3 in DNA: TGTGCCAGCAGCCTCCTGGCCTACGAGCAGTACTTC. Its translation: CASSLLAYEQYF.

The chain has TRBV20-1 and TRBJ2-3; D uncertain. V shed 6 bases and J shed 5 bases, with 9 bases lying between them. The CDR3 has 11 amino acids. Germline CDR1 is DFQATT and CDR2 is SNEGSKA (reference sequence). CDR3 protein: CSAPAVDTQYF. The CDR3 DNA follows: TGCAGTGCCCCGGCCGTAGATACGCAGTATTTT.

This clonotype was picked up many times. The chain has TRBV6-2 or TRBV6-3 and TRBJ1-1; no definite D call. Germline V lookup: CDR1 MNHEY, CDR2 SVGEGT. The CDR3 covers 14 residues. V shed 2 bases and J shed 0 bases, with 7 bases lying between them. The CDR3 bases are TGTGCCAGCAGTTACACTGGCGTGAACACTGAAGCTTTCTTT. It specifies CASSYTGVNTEAFF.